A few counts support the clone carrying this T cell receptor beta chain. The data are from a study of blood T cell repertoires in COVID-19. Measured with immunoSEQ multiplex PCR; TCRdb has only the in-frame clones, and not every one. The sample carries about 160,000 clones, roughly 78% recorded once. The CDR3 consists of 13 residues. With 0 bases removed from V and 6 bases from J, the gap between germline ends came to 8 bases. Germline CDR1 and CDR2: SGHRS and YFSETQ. This sequence was found in a woman in her sixties with COVID-19, enrolled during active disease. Sequencing was done on a sample of peripheral blood. J is TRBJ2-3 and V is TRBV5-1, with a tentative D call TRBD1 (6 bases). The CDR3 DNA reads as TGCGCCAGCAGCTTGGGGGGGCTGGATACGCAGTATTTT. This gives the protein CASSLGGLDTQYF.